The 30 T cell receptor beta chains given below trace back to one sample, sequenced in a study of blood T cell repertoires in COVID-19. The protocol was immunoSEQ multiplex PCR, while the TCRdb copy is restricted to in-frame clones and leaves out a portion. The sample records roughly 290,000 clones, about 85% being singletons. The sample was peripheral blood. The source of these receptors is a human donor with COVID-19, enrolled during active disease. The donor label of this sample is uncertain.

The chain joins TRBV6-5 to TRBJ1-2, with D perhaps TRBD1 (5 bases). CDR1 is MNHEY and CDR2 is SVGAGI in the germline V gene. The CDR3 spans 15 residues. Trimming pared 6 bases from V and 5 bases from J, leaving 19 bases between. CDR3 nucleotide sequence: TGTGCCAGCAGCCAGCTAGGGGCAGGGCAATATGGCTACACCTTC. It yields the protein CASSQLGAGQYGYTF.

This clone appeared a few times. V gene TRBV7-9 combines with J gene TRBJ1-1, with unresolved D. The germline V and J ends were trimmed by 5 bases and 4 bases, with 5 bases remaining between them. Per the germline V gene, CDR1 is SEHNR and CDR2 is FQNEAQ (reference sequence). The CDR3 contains 11 residues. The CDR3 here is CASSLLTEAFF. The CDR3 DNA reads TGTGCCAGCAGCCTCCTCACTGAAGCTTTCTTT. The complete variable domain, with remaining parts taken from reference TRBV7-9 and TRBJ1-1, reads DTGVSQNPRHKITKRGQNVTFRCDPISEHNRLYWYRQTLGQGPEFLTYFQNEAQLEKSRLLSDRFSAERPKGSFSTLEIQRTEQGDSAMYLCASSLLTEAFFGQGTRLTVV.

V gene TRBV5-5 combines with J gene TRBJ2-1, with TRBD1 as a possible D gene (5 bases). V was trimmed by 3 bases and J by 5 bases, leaving 18 bases between them. Germline CDR1 SGHKS, CDR2 YYEKEE (reference sequence). The CDR3 spans 16 residues. The CDR3, as DNA: TGTGCCAGCAGCTCAGGGTTAGGAGTGCCAGACAATGAGCAGTTCTTC. Its translation: CASSSGLGVPDNEQFF.

The V gene is TRBV12-3 or TRBV12-4, the J gene TRBJ1-2; weak D call: TRBD1 (5 bases). V lost 5 bases and J lost 7, with 14 bases in between. The CDR3 runs 13 residues. The CDR3 coding sequence is TGTGCCAGCAGTCCCCCGGGGGGTCGTGGCTACACCTTC. Translation: CASSPPGGRGYTF.

The J gene is TRBJ1-2, the V gene TRBV6-5; the D is unclear. Germline assignment: CDR1 MNHEY and CDR2 SVGAGI. The length of the CDR3 is 14 residues. Trimming took off 6 bases at V and 8 bases at J, with 19 bases between the two ends. The CDR3 DNA follows: TGTGCCAGCAGGCCTCCGGGCCCCGCGGGCGGCTACACCTTC. The encoded protein is CASRPPGPAGGYTF.

This chain links TRBV25-1 with TRBJ1-4, with TRBD1 as a possible D gene (5 bases). Per germline, CDR1 MGHDK and CDR2 SYGVNS. This CDR3 is built from 18 residues. V lost 4 bases and J 0 bases, leaving 18 bases between the germline ends. Here the CDR3 DNA reads TGTGCCAGCAGTGGCATGGGGTCGGGGGGTGCAACTAATGAAAAACTGTTTTTT. Translated: CASSGMGSGGATNEKLFF.

In its sample, this clone was seen once. V is TRBV9 and J is TRBJ2-1; 8 bases are a match to TRBD1. V lost 4 bases and J lost 3; bases outside the gene matches: 9. CDR3 length: 16 residues. From germline, CDR1 is SGDLS and CDR2 YYNGEE. For the CDR3, the DNA is TGTGCCAGCAGCCCCAGGACAGGGTCTGGCTACAATGAGCAGTTCTTC. The encoded protein is CASSPRTGSGYNEQFF.

Only one count was recorded for this clone. The chain couples TRBV11-2 to TRBJ2-5; D not resolved. CDR3 length: 12 amino acids. The ends were cut back, 3 bases at V and 4 bases at J, with 6 bases in the middle. CDR1 is SGHAT and CDR2 is FQNNGV in the germline V gene. The chain's CDR3 is CASSFSSETQYF. The DNA of the CDR3 is TGTGCCAGCAGCTTCTCCTCAGAGACCCAGTACTTC.

The CDR3 DNA reads as TGTGCCAGCAGTTTCTTAGGGACTAGCGGGAAGGTCATTCAGTACTTC. Its translation is CASSFLGTSGKVIQYF. The V gene is TRBV27, the J gene TRBJ2-4; TRBD2 agrees at 13 bases. Losses at the gene ends were 3 bases for V and 9 bases for J; bases not matched to a gene: 8. This CDR3 spans 16 amino acids. Germline values: CDR1 MNHEY, CDR2 SMNVEV (reference sequence).

The genes are TRBV21-1 and TRBJ2-1; TRBD2 reflects the table's D call only, with no check against the DNA. TRBV21-1 is listed as a pseudogene. This CDR3 is 16 amino acids long. This CDR3 reads CASSQRTLLSYNEQFF. CDR3 bases: TGTGCCAGCAGCCAAAGGACTTTACTTTCCTACAATGAGCAGTTCTTC.

This sequence joins TRBV7-3 and TRBJ2-2, with a weak D call TRBD2 (6 bases). The CDR3 spans 14 residues. V shed 5 bases and J shed 5 bases, with 12 bases lying between them. Germline assignment: CDR1 SGHTA and CDR2 FQGTGA. CDR3 DNA: TGTGCCAGCAGCGAAGGTCGGGGGACCGGGGAGCTGTTTTTT. Its protein product is CASSEGRGTGELFF.

This clone was seen once. This chain connects TRBV5-1 to TRBJ2-7; 8 bases fit TRBD2. The CDR3 has 14 amino acids. Germline V CDR1 and CDR2: SGHRS, YFSETQ. With V trimmed by 0 bases and J by 2 bases, 1 base remained unmatched. CDR3 sequence: CASSLVGRAYEQYF. CDR3 sequence (DNA): TGCGCCAGCAGCTTGGTCGGGAGGGCCTACGAGCAGTACTTC.

There are a few counts of this clone. V and J are TRBV2 and TRBJ1-5; D is unclear. V was shortened by 9 bases and J by 4 bases, with 13 bases between the two germline ends. Germline CDR1 reads SNHLY; CDR2 reads FYNNEI. This CDR3 has 13 residues. CDR3 coding DNA: TGTGCCAGGGCGGGGATGGGGAATCAGCCCCAGCATTTT. Protein sequence: CARAGMGNQPQHF.

The chain combines TRBV18 with TRBJ2-7, with a weak D call TRBD1 (5 bases). CDR3 length equals 17 residues. From germline, CDR1 is KGHSH and CDR2 LQKENI. Trimming left V 0 bases short and J 0 bases short, with 15 bases between. In DNA, the CDR3 is TGTGCCAGCTCACCACCTCTGTCACAGGAGATCTCCTACGAGCAGTACTTC. Protein product: CASSPPLSQEISYEQYF.

The chain joins TRBV23-1 to TRBJ2-2; 13 bases map to TRBD2. TRBV23-1 is filed as an ORF, its function uncertain. The CDR3 loop spans 17 amino acids. Trimming took 6 bases from V and 6 from J; bases not matched to a gene: 10. CDR3: CASRSRTSGRSPGELFF. The CDR3 DNA reads TGCGCCAGCAGATCGCGGACTAGCGGGAGATCCCCCGGGGAGCTGTTTTTT.

The V and J genes are TRBV5-4 and TRBJ2-3; a possible D gene is TRBD2 (6 bases). The V gene's germline CDR1 is SGHNT and CDR2 YYREEE (reference sequence). The V gene lost 0 bases and the J gene lost 2 bases, with 13 bases spanning the gap. The CDR3 has 16 amino acids. CDR3 residues: CASSLGGSGSTDTQYF. CDR3 nucleotides: TGTGCCAGCAGCTTGGGGGGTAGCGGATCCACAGATACGCAGTATTTT.

The chain combines TRBV28 with TRBJ1-3, with a weak D call TRBD1 (6 bases). V lost 6 bases and J 0 bases, leaving 15 bases between the germline ends. Germline CDR1 and CDR2: MDHEN and SYDVKM. The CDR3 length is 16 residues. Here the CDR3 DNA reads TGTGCCAGCAGCCCCCCTACAGGGTTCTCTGGAAACACCATATATTTT. This encodes CASSPPTGFSGNTIYF.

The V gene is TRBV6-5, the J gene TRBJ1-3, with D possibly TRBD1 on 5 matching bases. V lost 5 bases and J lost 0, with 11 bases in between. The CDR3 is 15 amino acids. Germline CDR1 MNHEY, CDR2 SVGAGI. This CDR3 reads CASSPRDFSGNTIYF. CDR3 nucleotide sequence: TGTGCCAGCAGTCCAAGGGACTTCTCTGGAAACACCATATATTTT.

The chain couples TRBV30 to TRBJ2-1; the D gene is possibly TRBD1 (6 bases). Trimming stripped 3 bases from V and 3 bases from J, with 12 bases between. Looked up from germline, CDR1 is GTSNPN and CDR2 is SVGIG (reference sequence). CDR3 length: 14 residues. The CDR3 is CAWSLTGIYNEQFF. The CDR3 DNA sequence: TGTGCCTGGAGCCTGACAGGAATCTACAATGAGCAGTTCTTC.

In this sample, this clone turned up once. This chain joins TRBV7-2 and TRBJ1-3; 8 bases agree with TRBD1. The germline CDR1 and CDR2 sequences are SGHTA and FQGNSA. Losses at the gene ends were 5 bases for V and 7 bases for J; bases not matched to a gene: 4. The CDR3 runs to 13 residues. The CDR3 loop reads CASSPRQGNTIYF. CDR3 coding DNA: TGTGCCAGCAGCCCTCGACAGGGGAACACCATATATTTT.

The rearrangement joins TRBV28 to TRBJ1-4, with a tentative D call TRBD1 (5 bases). The CDR3 runs to 16 residues. CDR1 is MDHEN and CDR2 is SYDVKM in the germline V gene. V dropped 2 bases and J dropped 4 bases, with 14 bases sitting between them. The CDR3 protein is CASSLPGRVGNEKLFF. The CDR3 DNA reads as TGTGCCAGCAGTTTACCAGGGAGGGTGGGTAATGAAAAACTGTTTTTT.

The CDR3 DNA is TGCGCCAGCAGCTTGGAGGGGACAGGCGCTACAGATACGCAGTATTTT. Its translation: CASSLEGTGATDTQYF. The chain recombines TRBV5-1 with TRBJ2-3, with 8 nucleotides matching TRBD1. Germline V gene sequence: CDR1 SGHRS, CDR2 YFSETQ. Trimming removed 0 bases from V and 3 bases from J; junction bases left unmatched: 6. The CDR3 runs to 16 residues.

The V gene is TRBV28, the J gene TRBJ2-7; the D gene is possibly TRBD1 (5 bases). Germline lookup yields CDR1 MDHEN and CDR2 SYDVKM. The CDR3 contains 15 residues. V was cut by 5 bases and J by 2 bases, with 16 bases left in between. CDR3 nucleotide sequence: TGTGCCAGCAGTGCAACCCAGGGTTTCACCTACGAGCAGTACTTC. Its translation: CASSATQGFTYEQYF.

The V gene is TRBV9, the J gene TRBJ2-1; 8 nucleotides match TRBD2. J lost 5 bases, V lost 5 bases, and 6 bases had no gene match. The CDR3 runs to 14 residues. Germline-derived CDR1 and CDR2 are SGDLS and YYNGEE. In DNA, the CDR3 is TGTGCCAGCAGGGCAGGACTAGCCGACAATGAGCAGTTCTTC. This encodes CASRAGLADNEQFF.

V gene TRBV29-1 combines with J gene TRBJ2-1; TRBD1 matches at 11 bases. CDR3 size: 14 residues. V was pared by 5 bases and J by 7 bases, with 7 bases of the junction left unmatched. Germline lookup yields CDR1 SQVTM and CDR2 ANQGSEA. The CDR3 nucleotides read TGCAGCGTTACCGGACAGGGGGCGCCTAATGAGCAGTTCTTC. It encodes CSVTGQGAPNEQFF.

In its sample, this clone was seen once. The V gene is TRBV29-1, the J gene TRBJ2-3; 10 nucleotides align to TRBD2. The length of the CDR3 is 13 residues. Germline CDR1 reads SQVTM; CDR2 reads ANQGSEA. Germline trimming cut 4 bases from V and 5 bases from J; bases unmatched to any gene: 3. The CDR3 spells CSVGVAGGDTQYF. CDR3 sequence (DNA): TGCAGCGTTGGGGTAGCGGGAGGAGATACGCAGTATTTT.

The V call is TRBV19, the J call TRBJ1-5, with TRBD1 matching 9 bases. The V and J ends lost 2 bases and 6 bases, in that order; junction bases with no gene match: 5. The CDR3 contains 15 residues. In germline, CDR1 is LNHDA, CDR2 SQIVND (reference sequence). The CDR3 DNA reads TGTGCCAGTAGTATACGGGGACAGGGTAGTCAGCCCCAGCATTTT. It specifies CASSIRGQGSQPQHF.

The chain is built from TRBV7-6 and TRBJ2-2; D unclear. This CDR3 is built from 13 residues. CDR1 SGHVS and CDR2 FNYEAQ come from the germline V gene. Trimming removed 5 bases at V and 6 bases at J, with 10 bases between. The CDR3 region is CASSGDSPGELFF. CDR3 sequence (DNA): TGTGCCAGCAGCGGCGACTCCCCCGGGGAGCTGTTTTTT.

This clone was seen only once. The rearrangement joins TRBV19 to TRBJ2-1, with 8 bases identical to TRBD2. This CDR3 comprises 16 residues. The germline gives CDR1 LNHDA, CDR2 SQIVND (reference sequence). V shed 5 bases, J shed 0 bases, and the junction held 6 bases outside the gene matches. CDR3: CASSDGGGLSYNEQFF. In DNA, the CDR3 is TGTGCCAGTAGTGACGGGGGGGGCCTCTCCTACAATGAGCAGTTCTTC.

Only one count was recorded for this clone. The chain joins TRBV5-1 to TRBJ2-1, with 11 positions matching TRBD2. The CDR3 has 15 residues. Germline CDR1 is SGHRS and CDR2 is YFSETQ. V was pared by 1 base and J by 8 bases, with 5 bases of the junction left unmatched. The CDR3: CASSLTSGSIDEQFF. The CDR3 DNA follows: TGCGCCAGCAGCTTGACTAGCGGGAGTATTGATGAGCAGTTCTTC.